Shown below are 21 T cell receptor beta chains from a single sample sequenced in a study of blood T cell repertoires in COVID-19 (TCRdb year 2020). Library creation used the immunoSEQ multiplex PCR assay. In TCRdb, the immuneACCESS table is reduced to in-frame sequences with V and J assigned. These tables do not hold every clone; where another copy was compared, an unresolved V gene accounts for under half, and the others remain unexplained. The table for this sample lists approximately 150,000 clones; around 80% of them were counted only once. Around 5.9% of the sample goes to the ten largest clones. The sequencing input was PBMCs or T cells enriched from blood (not recorded which). These TCRs come from a middle-aged man who had recovered from COVID-19.

The J gene is TRBJ2-1, the V gene TRBV24-1; D unclear. Per the germline V gene, CDR1 is KGHDR and CDR2 is SFDVKD. The CDR3 runs to 13 residues. V was shortened by 3 bases and J by 10 bases, with 12 bases between the two germline ends. Written as DNA, the CDR3 is TGTGCCACCAGTGATCCCCCCCTACAGGAGCAGTTCTTC. Residues: CATSDPPLQEQFF.

The chain carries TRBV5-1 and TRBJ1-6; maybe TRBD1 (6 bases). Trimming shortened V by 4 bases and J by 10 bases, and 18 bases separated the two germline ends. The CDR3 has 15 residues. CDR1 is SGHRS and CDR2 is YFSETQ in the germline V gene. The CDR3 nucleotides are TGCGCCAGCAGCCCGGAAGGGGGGGGTGGCTCACCCCTCCACTTT. Its protein product is CASSPEGGGGSPLHF.

This clone was observed a handful of times. This chain uses TRBV18 with TRBJ1-1, with D unclear. The germline V gene has CDR1 KGHSH and CDR2 LQKENI. The CDR3 contains 15 residues. Trimming stripped 5 bases from V and 1 base from J, with 14 bases between. Here the CDR3 reads CASSASAGSNTEAFF. The CDR3 coding sequence is TGTGCCAGCTCAGCATCGGCGGGCTCGAACACTGAAGCTTTCTTT.

CDR3 nucleotides: TGTGCCAGCAGCGAACAGACAGATAATAATTCACCCCTCCACTTT. As protein: CASSEQTDNNSPLHF. The chain employs TRBV9 and TRBJ1-6, with TRBD1 as a possible D gene (5 bases). This CDR3 comprises 15 residues. Germline values: CDR1 SGDLS, CDR2 YYNGEE. V lost 3 bases, J lost 5 bases, and 12 bases lay in between.

This clone was seen once. The chain links TRBV7-9 to TRBJ2-1; the D is unclear. V was shortened by 1 base and J by 8 bases, with 12 bases between the two germline ends. Per the germline V gene, CDR1 is SEHNR and CDR2 is FQNEAQ (reference sequence). The CDR3 covers 14 residues. The CDR3 loop reads CASSLELRVHEQFF. The CDR3 DNA sequence: TGTGCCAGCAGCTTAGAACTTCGTGTCCATGAGCAGTTCTTC.

This chain links TRBV30 with TRBJ2-1; weak D call: TRBD1 (6 bases). The CDR3 spans 15 residues. Trimming left V 0 bases short and J 6 bases short, with 15 bases between. Germline V gene data show CDR1 as GTSNPN and CDR2 as SVGIG (reference sequence). CDR3 sequence: CAWSVRRGAGNEQFF. Written as DNA, the CDR3 is TGTGCCTGGAGTGTACGCAGGGGCGCGGGCAATGAGCAGTTCTTC.

The gene calls are TRBV29-1 and TRBJ1-2; possible D gene TRBD1, 5 bases. Germline V gene data show CDR1 as SQVTM and CDR2 as ANQGSEA. Deletions cut 4 bases from V and 3 bases from J, with 12 bases between. This CDR3 comprises 13 residues. The CDR3 region is CSVAQAPDYGYTF. In nucleotides, the CDR3 is TGCAGCGTTGCACAGGCGCCGGACTATGGCTACACCTTC.

This chain connects TRBV27 to TRBJ2-6, with 8 bases aligning to TRBD1. This CDR3 has 15 amino acids. Germline V gene data show CDR1 as MNHEY and CDR2 as SMNVEV (reference sequence). Trimming cost V 5 bases and J 4 bases; bases outside gene matches: 4. CDR3 in amino acids: CASSMTGAGANVLTF. Here the CDR3 DNA reads TGTGCCAGCAGTATGACAGGGGCCGGGGCCAACGTCCTGACTTTC.

A note on this clone: A read error may account for a junction end that differs from germline. The chain links TRBV29-1 to TRBJ1-3; no clear D gene. Germline CDR1 SQVTM, CDR2 ANQGSEA. The CDR3 length is 14 residues. The CDR3, as DNA: TGCAGCGTCGAAGCAGGTATCTCTGGAAACACCATATATTTT. This codes for CSVEAGISGNTIYF.

The chain combines TRBV4-1 with TRBJ1-5; TRBD1 is a possible D gene (5 bases). V lost 6 bases, J lost 4 bases, and 16 bases lay in between. Germline lookup yields CDR1 MGHRA and CDR2 YSYEKL. The CDR3 has 15 residues. For the CDR3, the DNA is TGCGCCAGCAGTGAAGCGTGGCAGGGTAATCAGCCCCAGCATTTT. Protein: CASSEAWQGNQPQHF.

The chain combines TRBV15 with TRBJ1-5, with 11 nucleotides matching TRBD1. Per germline, CDR1 LNHNV and CDR2 YYDKDF (reference sequence). The CDR3 is 17 residues long. V lost 4 bases, J lost 4 bases, and 9 bases stayed unmatched. The CDR3 spells CATSTRLGQGANQPQHF. The CDR3 region has the DNA TGTGCCACCAGCACCCGACTAGGACAGGGGGCGAATCAGCCCCAGCATTTT.

The rearrangement uses TRBV5-4 and TRBJ1-2, with D possibly being TRBD1 (6 bases). This CDR3 has 15 residues. CDR1 SGHNT and CDR2 YYREEE come from the germline V gene (reference sequence). V dropped 0 bases and J dropped 2 bases, with 11 bases sitting between them. The CDR3 protein is CASSLADRPNYGYTF. The CDR3 DNA is TGTGCCAGCAGCTTGGCCGACAGGCCAAACTATGGCTACACCTTC.

This chain links TRBV11-2 with TRBJ1-5, with no clear D. CDR1 SGHAT and CDR2 FQNNGV come from the germline V gene. Between the trimmed V and J ends, which lost 5 bases and 3 bases, there was a span of 14 bases. The CDR3 contains 15 residues. The CDR3 DNA is TGTGCCAGCAGCGACTACCAGGTTCCCAATCAGCCCCAGCATTTT. Its translation: CASSDYQVPNQPQHF.

The chain is built from TRBV19 and TRBJ1-6; 7 nucleotides line up with TRBD1. The length of the CDR3 is 15 residues. Trimming at V came to 3 bases and at J to 7 bases, leaving 6 bases not matched to a gene. Germline V lookup: CDR1 LNHDA, CDR2 SQIVND (reference sequence). The CDR3 nucleotides are TGTGCCAGTAGTATTAAGACAGGGAACAATTCACCCCTCCACTTT. Residues: CASSIKTGNNSPLHF.

As DNA, the CDR3 is TGTGCCAGCAGCTTTGGGACAGGGGTTTACGAGCAGTACGTC. The encoded protein is CASSFGTGVYEQYV. The rearrangement links TRBV7-8 to TRBJ2-7, with 10 bases that match TRBD1. This CDR3 is built from 14 residues. Trimming took 3 bases from V and 4 from J; bases not matched to a gene: 3. In germline, CDR1 is SGHVS, CDR2 FQNEAQ.

V gene TRBV6-5 combines with J gene TRBJ1-3; D unclear. The CDR3 is made up of 14 amino acids. Trimming shortened V by 8 bases and J by 2 bases, and 13 bases separated the two germline ends. Germline V gene lookup returns CDR1 MNHEY and CDR2 SVGAGI. CDR3 bases: TGTGCCAGCCAATCAAGAGGGCCTGGAAACACCATATATTTT. This codes for CASQSRGPGNTIYF.

This chain links TRBV30 with TRBJ2-7; possibly TRBD1 for D (5 bases). Germline CDR1 reads GTSNPN; CDR2 reads SVGIG (reference sequence). Deletions cut 5 bases from V and 1 base from J, with 15 bases between. The CDR3 spans 14 residues. The CDR3 DNA reads TGTGCCTGGTTCGACAGCGCCCTGTCCTACGAGCAGTACTTC. As protein: CAWFDSALSYEQYF.

This chain links TRBV5-1 with TRBJ1-5; 7 nucleotides align to TRBD1. This CDR3 spans 18 amino acids. CDR1 is SGHRS, CDR2 YFSETQ, per germline. J was trimmed by 0 bases and V by 4 bases; bases with no gene match: 13. Written as DNA, the CDR3 is TGCGCCAGCAGCGACCTTCGAGAGGGACAGTCTAGCAATCAGCCCCAGCATTTT. It translates to CASSDLREGQSSNQPQHF.

The V gene is TRBV5-1, the J gene TRBJ2-3, with 9 bases identical to TRBD2. This CDR3 has 17 amino acids. The trim removed 0 bases at V and 1 base at J, leaving 6 bases unmatched. Per the germline V gene, CDR1 is SGHRS and CDR2 is YFSETQ. The chain's CDR3 is CASSLGASSGGTDTQYF. The CDR3 DNA reads as TGCGCCAGCAGCTTGGGGGCGTCTAGCGGGGGCACAGATACGCAGTATTTT. The full variable domain, its missing parts supplied by reference TRBV5-1 and TRBJ2-3, is KAGVTQTPRYLIKTRGQQVTLSCSPISGHRSVSWYQQTPGQGLQFLFEYFSETQRNKGNFPGRFSGRQFSNSRSEMNVSTLELGDSALYLCASSLGASSGGTDTQYFGPGTRLTVL.

V and J are TRBV9 and TRBJ2-5; D not certain. Germline CDR1 is SGDLS and CDR2 is YYNGEE. Deletions cut 0 bases from V and 3 bases from J, with 9 bases between. The CDR3 totals 14 residues. The CDR3 reads CASSVGLDEETQYF. The DNA of the CDR3 is TGTGCCAGCAGCGTAGGCCTAGATGAAGAGACCCAGTACTTC.

This chain joins TRBV11-2 and TRBJ1-2; D is possibly TRBD1 (5 bases). CDR1 is SGHAT, CDR2 FQNNGV, per germline. This CDR3 is 15 amino acids long. The germline V and J ends were trimmed by 1 base and 4 bases, with 13 bases remaining between them. For the CDR3, the DNA is TGTGCCAGCAGCTTAGTCTTTCAGGGAGGCTATGGCTACACCTTC. Its protein product is CASSLVFQGGYGYTF. The full variable domain, in which reference TRBV11-2 and TRBJ1-2 provide the parts outside the CDR3, is EAGVAQSPRYKIIEKRQSVAFWCNPISGHATLYWYQQILGQGPKLLIQFQNNGVVDDSQLPKDRFSAERLKGVDSTLKIQPAKLEDSAVYLCASSLVFQGGYGYTFGSGTRLTVV.